Below are 5 T cell receptor beta chains sequenced from a single sample in a study of shared clonotypes between healthy human individuals. Clones were sequenced by immunoSEQ multiplex PCR, and TCRdb holds only the in-frame ones, with some missing. Of under 2,500,000 clones in the sample, about 94% were seen once. The sequenced sample was naive CD4+ T cells sorted from blood. Documented subset: CD45RA+ positively selected. Every receptor here comes from a man between 18 and 29 years old in good health.

The chain carries TRBV10-3 and TRBJ2-4; a weak D match, TRBD1 (6 bases). Germline V gives CDR1 ENHRY, CDR2 SYGVKD. This CDR3 has 13 residues. Trimming removed 3 bases from V and 9 bases from J, with 12 bases in between. DNA for the CDR3: TGTGCCATCAGTGAACACAGGGAAAGCATTCAGTACTTC. Translated: CAISEHRESIQYF.

The chain employs TRBV6-5 and TRBJ1-2; perhaps TRBD1 as D (6 bases). Trimming removed 1 base at V and 5 bases at J, with 17 bases between. Germline values: CDR1 MNHEY, CDR2 SVGAGI. The CDR3 is 16 amino acids. In DNA, the CDR3 is TGTGCCAGCAGTTACTTTCAACTCGGGACACCTTATGGCTACACCTTC. Its protein is CASSYFQLGTPYGYTF.

CDR3 protein: CASRTDSNQPQHF. For the CDR3, the DNA is TGTGCCAGTCGGACAGATAGCAATCAGCCCCAGCATTTT. The rearrangement links TRBV19 to TRBJ1-5; possibly TRBD1 for D (6 bases). This CDR3 has 13 amino acids. V shed 8 bases and J shed 0 bases, with 8 bases lying between them. Germline V CDR1 and CDR2: LNHDA, SQIVND (reference sequence).

The V gene is TRBV30, the J gene TRBJ1-5; D remains ambiguous. Trimming took 0 bases from V and 6 from J, leaving 9 bases between them. CDR1 is GTSNPN, CDR2 SVGIG, per germline (reference sequence). This CDR3 region has 13 residues. CDR3 region: CAWSVREAQPQHF. In DNA form, the CDR3 reads TGTGCCTGGAGTGTGCGCGAGGCTCAGCCCCAGCATTTT.

V gene TRBV19 combines with J gene TRBJ2-3; D is perhaps TRBD2 (6 bases). V was pared by 6 bases and J by 2 bases, with 21 bases between. This CDR3 comprises 17 residues. Germline V gene lookup returns CDR1 LNHDA and CDR2 SQIVND (reference sequence). The chain's CDR3 is CASSSGGLTDFTDTQYF. CDR3 coding DNA: TGTGCCAGTAGCTCTGGGGGACTTACAGATTTCACAGATACGCAGTATTTT.